This T cell receptor beta chain comes out of a study of glioma-infiltrating T cells. Per the germline V gene, CDR1 is ENHRY and CDR2 is SYGVKD. The CDR3 is made up of 15 amino acids. The iRepertoire nested amplicon-rescue multiplex PCR amplified TCR alpha and beta CDR3s from RNA. For one-step reverse transcription and amplification, roughly 100-400 ng of tissue mRNA or PBMC total RNA was used. Using its own MiXCR run on the multiplex PCR reads, TCRdb lists one record per CDR3 protein. There are 160,000 or so distinct CDR3 sequences in the sample; roughly two fifths occur only once, and around 5.2% lies in the top ten. Whole-study findings and limits: Non-neoplastic patients had below-expected tissue-blood divergence, while all gliomas exceeded expectation.

This clonotype has at least ten counts. Its target is unknown. Germline and junction disagree at one end, which may indicate a read error. The sequencing sample was made of glioma tissue, nonneoplastic brain tissue, or PBMCs (not recorded which). The chain carries TRBV10-3 and TRBJ2-1, with D possibly matching TRBD2 (6 bases). The origin of this receptor is a human donor with low-grade glioma or glioblastoma, undergoing nonglioma brain surgery, or in good health (not recorded which). CDR3 sequence: CAISDGLSSHNEQFF. Here the CDR3 DNA reads TGTGCCATCAGTGACGGACTAAGCTCCCACAATGAGCAGTTCTTC.